These 3 T cell receptor beta chains came from one sample sequenced in a study of T cells in Graves' hyperthyroidism and ophthalmopathy. There were TCR beta CDR3 regions amplified from RNA transcripts. HTBI primers drove first-round RT-PCR of the TCR CDR3. TCRdb ran MiXCR on the multiplex PCR reads and lists one entry per CDR3 protein. The sample lists 250,000 to 300,000 distinct CDR3 sequences; roughly 18% were seen once. Sequenced sample: blood. These receptors all stem from a man in his fifties or sixties with Graves' ophthalmopathy.

This clonotype was counted only a few times. V gene TRBV5-1 combines with J gene TRBJ2-1; 8 nucleotides align to TRBD2. This CDR3 comprises 19 residues. Germline CDR1 is SGHRS and CDR2 is YFSETQ. Losses at the gene ends were 0 bases for V and 8 bases for J; bases not matched to a gene: 19. CDR3: CASSLGAREARPISHEQFF. The DNA for the CDR3 is TGCGCCAGCAGCTTGGGGGCGCGGGAGGCCCGCCCCATTTCACATGAGCAGTTCTTC.

This clonotype was counted between two and nine times. This chain uses TRBV2 with TRBJ1-4; D unresolved. V lost 2 bases to trimming and J lost 7 bases, with 14 bases between them. Germline CDR1 SNHLY, CDR2 FYNNEI. This CDR3 has 15 amino acids. DNA of the CDR3: TGTGCCAGCAGTGAATATGGCCGGGGAGGTGAAAAACTGTTTTTT. Translation gives CASSEYGRGGEKLFF.

This clonotype was recorded a few times. At one end the junction does not follow the germline gene, possibly because of a read error. The chain joins TRBV7-7 to TRBJ2-7; possible D gene TRBD1, 7 bases. The CDR3 has 17 residues. Germline V lookup: CDR1 SSHAT, CDR2 FNYEAQ (reference sequence). CDR3 DNA: TGTGCTAGCACAACTTGGCGCCTTCCAGGGGGGAACTACGAGCAGTACTTC. Translation: CASTTWRLPGGNYEQYF.